The clone carrying this T cell receptor beta chain appeared many times. Its matching antigen is unknown. The time point here: newly diagnosed GD, antithyroid drugs for less than 3 months. Construction of the TCR library relied on RNA isolated from PBMCs. The authors diagnosed Graves' disease using American Thyroid Association guidelines. Between the trimmed V and J ends, which lost 1 base and 3 bases, there was a span of 7 bases. Germline V lookup: CDR1 MNHEY, CDR2 SMNVEV (reference sequence). The CDR3 has 13 amino acids. Sequencing libraries for TCR beta were prepared with iRepertoire HTBI primers and Arm-PCR of CDR3 regions. TCRdb analysed the multiplex PCR reads with MiXCR anew, one entry per CDR3 protein. The sample records around 500,000 distinct CDR3 sequences, approximately 15% being singletons. This sample stems from a study of regulatory T cells in long-lasting Graves disease. Whole-study findings and limits: Favored usage of TRBV28, TRBJ1-2 and TRBJ2-5 was recorded in persistent disease.

This sample was shared with a second study, whose subject was T cells in Graves' hyperthyroidism and ophthalmopathy. That work states: Calling Graves' hyperthyroidism stable meant ophthalmopathy did not progress within 18 months. Among thyroid clonotypes expanded above 0.001, most also appeared in blood.

This clonotype was obtained from a man aged 25 to 40 with Graves disease. Here the sequenced sample was peripheral blood mononuclear cells (PBMCs), taken at new diagnosis, from a patient treated with antithyroid drugs. The chain is built from TRBV27 and TRBJ2-7; D ambiguous. Here the CDR3 reads CASSLFTDYEQYF. The CDR3 nucleotides read TGTGCCAGCAGTTTATTCACAGACTACGAGCAGTACTTC.